This T cell receptor beta chain was captured in a study of T cell repertoires in cytomegalovirus infection. As for the study in general: Peptides in the study included HLA-C-restricted and HLA-B-restricted CMV epitopes. In public TCR beta signatures, there were indications of both CMV infection and matching HLA type. General study results and limits: Ex vivo, HLA-C-restricted CMV-specific TCR beta clonotypes prevailed over the rest of the response.

TCRdb fed the reads into MiXCR, producing one record per CDR3 protein. The sample contains roughly 730,000 distinct CDR3 sequences, roughly 36% of which appear only once. Notes on this clonotype: Its target is not known.

The CDR3 covers 15 residues. Germline CDR1 and CDR2: MNHEY and SVGAGI. Trimming took off 8 bases at V and 7 bases at J, with 24 bases between the two ends. The V and J genes are TRBV6-5 and TRBJ2-7, with a weak D call TRBD2 (5 bases). The receptor was derived from a human donor in good health (CMV status not recorded). Some clones in this sample may be carry-over from other donors' samples. The starting material was cultured PBMCs, obtained from culture after CMV antigen stimulation. The CDR3 loop is CASASGTLSPGEQYF. CDR3 in DNA: TGTGCCAGCGCTTCCGGCACACTTTCGCCGGGGGAGCAGTACTTC.